This entry lists 22 T cell receptor beta chains sequenced from one sample in a study of cytomegalovirus exposure and HLA in healthy donors. Vbeta (60) and Jbeta (13) primers were used in the PCR. Sequencing was performed with immunoSEQ multiplex PCR; in TCRdb, only in-frame clones are kept and a portion is missing. The profile covers tens of thousands of clones, with roughly four fifths appearing a single time and 8.4% taken by the ten largest. The sequencing sample was made of PBMCs. These receptors all stem from a woman aged 25 to 39 in good health and CMV-seropositive.

This clone came up once. V and J are TRBV30 and TRBJ2-5; perhaps TRBD2 as D (6 bases). Germline V CDR1 and CDR2: GTSNPN, SVGIG (reference sequence). This CDR3 contains 13 residues. The germline V and J ends were trimmed by 3 bases and 5 bases, with 13 bases remaining between them. The CDR3 spells CAWSKGGGETQYF. The CDR3 DNA reads as TGTGCCTGGAGCAAGGGTGGGGGGGAGACCCAGTACTTC. The entire variable domain, with the rest obtained from reference TRBV30 and TRBJ2-5, is as follows: SQTIHQWPATLVQPVGSPLSLECTVEGTSNPNLYWYRQAAGRGLQLLFYSVGIGQISSEVPQNLSASRPQDRQFILSSKKLLLSDSGFYLCAWSKGGGETQYFGPGTRLLVL.

This sequence joins TRBV6-1 and TRBJ2-1; D may be TRBD2 (5 bases). The germline CDR1 and CDR2 sequences are MNHNS and SASEGT. Trimming took 7 bases from V and 5 from J, leaving 15 bases between them. The CDR3 runs 14 residues. CDR3 in DNA: TGTGCCAGCATCAAAGGACGGGGAAACAATGAGCAGTTCTTC. This sequence encodes CASIKGRGNNEQFF.

This chain uses TRBV30 with TRBJ1-1; 11 bases map to TRBD1. The CDR3 has 14 amino acids. CDR1 and CDR2 from the germline V gene are GTSNPN and SVGIG (reference sequence). V was pared by 3 bases and J by 11 bases, with 11 bases of the junction left unmatched. CDR3 loop: CAWRGQGGFRDAFF. As DNA, the CDR3 is TGTGCCTGGAGGGGACAGGGGGGATTCCGTGATGCTTTCTTT.

This clone was counted a single time. The rearrangement joins TRBV5-1 to TRBJ1-1; D may be TRBD1 (6 bases). V shed 0 bases and J shed 7 bases, with 19 bases lying between them. This CDR3 contains 16 residues. The V gene's germline CDR1 is SGHRS and CDR2 YFSETQ. CDR3 in DNA: TGCGCCAGCAGCTTGGGACCCTCAGGGGTAACTTATGAAGCTTTCTTT. Translation gives CASSLGPSGVTYEAFF. Supplemented by reference TRBV5-1 and TRBJ1-1, the full variable domain reads KAGVTQTPRYLIKTRGQQVTLSCSPISGHRSVSWYQQTPGQGLQFLFEYFSETQRNKGNFPGRFSGRQFSNSRSEMNVSTLELGDSALYLCASSLGPSGVTYEAFFGQGTRLTVV.

This chain links TRBV4-1 with TRBJ1-6; a possible D gene is TRBD1 (5 bases). Germline V gives CDR1 MGHRA, CDR2 YSYEKL. The CDR3 length is 16 residues. V lost 6 bases to trimming and J lost 5 bases, with 17 bases between them. The CDR3 region is CASSPSGLRNNSPLHF. For the CDR3, the DNA is TGCGCCAGCAGTCCTTCGGGACTGAGAAATAATTCACCCCTCCACTTT.

The chain combines TRBV5-1 with TRBJ2-3, with D maybe TRBD1 (5 bases). V was shortened by 0 bases and J by 2 bases, with 7 bases between the two germline ends. The CDR3 extends over 14 amino acids. Germline-derived CDR1 and CDR2 are SGHRS and YFSETQ. CDR3 region: CASSLAGSTDTQYF. The CDR3 DNA is TGCGCCAGCAGCTTGGCAGGGTCCACAGATACGCAGTATTTT.

This chain connects TRBV7-9 to TRBJ2-1; a weak D match, TRBD1 (5 bases). The ends were cut back, 5 bases at V and 7 bases at J, with 21 bases in the middle. CDR3 length: 16 amino acids. From germline, CDR1 is SEHNR and CDR2 FQNEAQ (reference sequence). The CDR3 DNA follows: TGTGCCAGCAGCACGCCGCACCTGGGGCCTACGAATGAGCAGTTCTTC. This translates into CASSTPHLGPTNEQFF. The full variable domain, rest sourced from reference TRBV7-9 and TRBJ2-1, is DTGVSQNPRHKITKRGQNVTFRCDPISEHNRLYWYRQTLGQGPEFLTYFQNEAQLEKSRLLSDRFSAERPKGSFSTLEIQRTEQGDSAMYLCASSTPHLGPTNEQFFGPGTRLTVL.

This clone was found once. The chain recombines TRBV6-5 with TRBJ1-2, with a possible D match to TRBD1 (6 bases). This CDR3 comprises 14 residues. CDR1 is MNHEY, CDR2 SVGAGI, per germline. V shed 6 bases and J shed 7 bases, with 18 bases lying between them. The CDR3 DNA reads TGTGCCAGCAGCACCACGGGGGGGGCGAGTGGCTACACCTTC. Residues: CASSTTGGASGYTF.

A word on this clone: One junction end does not reproduce the germline sequence, and a read error may be involved. V gene TRBV28 combines with J gene TRBJ1-1, with 8 bases aligning to TRBD1. The germline CDR1 and CDR2 sequences are MDHEN and SYDVKM. This CDR3 has 17 residues. CDR3 sequence reads: CASSLRSGQALNTEASF. For the CDR3, the DNA is TGTGCCAGCAGCCTCAGGTCGGGACAGGCCCTAAACACTGAAGCTTCCTTT.

The chain couples TRBV10-3 to TRBJ2-7, with D perhaps matching TRBD2 (6 bases). Germline V gene lookup returns CDR1 ENHRY and CDR2 SYGVKD. This CDR3 is built from 14 residues. Trimming left V 8 bases short and J 1 base short, with 15 bases between. This chain's CDR3 is CAIRDSENSYEQYF. The DNA for the CDR3 is TGTGCCATCCGGGACTCAGAAAATTCCTACGAGCAGTACTTC.

The chain employs TRBV28 and TRBJ2-2; 12 positions agree with TRBD1. The CDR3 has 16 residues. The germline V gene encodes CDR1 MDHEN and CDR2 SYDVKM. Unmatched junction bases numbered 7, after V lost 3 bases and J lost 8 bases. Written as DNA, the CDR3 is TGTGCCAGCAGTTTGTGGGGACAGGGGGCTAGGGGGGAGCTGTTTTTT. Translation: CASSLWGQGARGELFF.

V is TRBV4-1 and J is TRBJ2-3; no clear D gene. Germline V gene data show CDR1 as MGHRA and CDR2 as YSYEKL. The V end lost 0 bases, the J end lost 10 bases, and 11 bases lay between the germline ends. CDR3 size: 13 residues. This CDR3 is CASSQDQPGAQYF. For the CDR3, the DNA is TGCGCCAGCAGCCAAGATCAACCAGGCGCGCAGTATTTT.

This chain connects TRBV7-2 to TRBJ2-7, with 15 positions matching TRBD2. V lost 5 bases to trimming and J lost 6 bases; unmatched junction nucleotides: 5. Germline CDR1 SGHTA, CDR2 FQGNSA. This CDR3 comprises 15 residues. CDR3 DNA sequence: TGTGCCAGCAGCCCCGGACTAGCGGGAGGGAGCGAGCAGTACTTC. Protein product: CASSPGLAGGSEQYF.

To note about this clone: The identical CDR3 is also encoded by other nucleotide sequences in the sample. The chain is built from TRBV30 and TRBJ2-3; 7 nucleotides line up with TRBD1. J lost 2 bases, V lost 0 bases, and 5 bases had no gene match. Germline lookup yields CDR1 GTSNPN and CDR2 SVGIG (reference sequence). The CDR3 totals 15 residues. CDR3 residues: CAWSVGDSLTDTQYF. In DNA, the CDR3 is TGTGCCTGGAGTGTGGGGGACAGCCTCACAGATACGCAGTATTTT. Full variable domain (missing parts from reference TRBV30 and TRBJ2-3): SQTIHQWPATLVQPVGSPLSLECTVEGTSNPNLYWYRQAAGRGLQLLFYSVGIGQISSEVPQNLSASRPQDRQFILSSKKLLLSDSGFYLCAWSVGDSLTDTQYFGPGTRLTVL.

The chain combines TRBV11-2 with TRBJ2-7; D not certain. Germline V gene sequence: CDR1 SGHAT, CDR2 FQNNGV. V was trimmed by 0 bases and J by 2 bases, leaving 11 bases between them. CDR3 length: 15 amino acids. CDR3 sequence reads: CASSLEVTAAYEQYF. The CDR3, as DNA: TGTGCCAGCAGCTTAGAGGTGACCGCGGCCTACGAGCAGTACTTC.

V is TRBV2 and J is TRBJ2-5, with 9 bases fitting TRBD1. The CDR3 loop spans 13 amino acids. The germline V gene has CDR1 SNHLY and CDR2 FYNNEI. V lost 4 bases to trimming and J lost 8 bases; unmatched junction nucleotides: 5. For the CDR3, the DNA is TGTGCCAGCAGTGCCGCGGGACAGGGTACCCAGTACTTC. Encoded protein: CASSAAGQGTQYF.

This chain uses TRBV5-8 with TRBJ2-5; a possible D gene is TRBD2 (6 bases). The CDR3 covers 15 residues. Germline CDR1 reads SGHTS; CDR2 reads YDEGEE. Trimming removed 4 bases at V and 3 bases at J, with 16 bases between. The CDR3 coding sequence is TGTGCCAGCAGCCCGAATGGACTACTCAAAGAGACCCAGTACTTC. Amino acid sequence: CASSPNGLLKETQYF. The variable domain in full, completed from reference TRBV5-8 and TRBJ2-5, reads EAGVTQSPTHLIKTRGQQATLRCSPISGHTSVYWYQQALGLGLQFLLWYDEGEERNRGNFPPRFSGRQFPNYSSELNVNALELEDSALYLCASSPNGLLKETQYFGPGTRLLVL.

V gene TRBV19 combines with J gene TRBJ2-1; 9 bases map to TRBD1. CDR3 length equals 14 residues. CDR1 is LNHDA, CDR2 SQIVND, per germline (reference sequence). The V gene end was trimmed by 7 bases and the J gene end by 10 bases; junction bases not matched to a gene: 11. CDR3 nucleotides: TGTGCCAGTAATACCGGGACAGGGCCTTCCGAGCAGTTCTTC. Protein sequence: CASNTGTGPSEQFF.

V is TRBV5-1 and J is TRBJ1-1; 7 nucleotides match TRBD1. V lost 4 bases to trimming and J lost 1 base; unmatched junction nucleotides: 7. CDR1 and CDR2 (germline): SGHRS, YFSETQ. The CDR3 spans 15 residues. DNA for the CDR3: TGCGCCAGCAGCCTCACGACAGGGAAGAACACTGAAGCTTTCTTT. This encodes CASSLTTGKNTEAFF.

The V gene is TRBV29-1, the J gene TRBJ2-5; no clear D. The J call may be faulty, since TRBJ2-7 better matches the DNA end. Germline V gives CDR1 SQVTM, CDR2 ANQGSEA. The CDR3 is 13 amino acids. The CDR3 loop is CSVEVAQSYEQYF. CDR3 bases: TGCAGCGTTGAAGTCGCCCAAAGCTACGAGCAGTACTTC.

The chain combines TRBV6-4 with TRBJ2-3; 8 nucleotides align to TRBD2. CDR1 is MRHNA, CDR2 SNTAGT, per germline. Trimming at V came to 5 bases and at J to 2 bases, leaving 6 bases not matched to a gene. This CDR3 contains 15 residues. The CDR3, as DNA: TGTGCCAGCAGTTCCCGGGGGGGGGCCACAGATACGCAGTATTTT. It is translated as CASSSRGGATDTQYF.

The V call is TRBV19, the J call TRBJ1-5; no firm D call. CDR1 and CDR2 from the germline V gene are LNHDA and SQIVND (reference sequence). V lost 4 bases and J lost 3, with 7 bases in between. The CDR3 runs to 13 residues. CDR3 sequence reads: CASSTLANQPQHF. CDR3 bases: TGTGCCAGTAGTACATTAGCCAATCAGCCCCAGCATTTT.